The next 27 T cell receptor beta chains were all read from a single sample in a study of naive and memory T cell subsets. Both TRBC1 and TRBC2 were covered by a beta constant-region primer of two equimolar oligonucleotides. TCRdb used MiXCR to reprocess the UMI-ligation and nested PCR reads, holding one entry per CDR3 protein. The repertoire holds about 85,000 distinct CDR3 sequences, with roughly 13% as singletons. The sequencing sample was made of central memory CD4+ T cells from blood. The source of these receptors is a human donor in good health.

This clonotype occurred a few times. V is TRBV27 and J is TRBJ1-5; D is unclear. CDR3 length: 15 residues. Trimming took 5 bases from V and 5 from J, leaving 16 bases between them. Germline V gene sequence: CDR1 MNHEY, CDR2 SMNVEV (reference sequence). CDR3 nucleotide sequence: TGTGCCAGCAGTCAGACGTCCAGGTCCTATCAGCCCCAGCATTTT. It encodes CASSQTSRSYQPQHF.

The J gene is TRBJ1-1, the V gene TRBV7-9; the D is unclear. Looked up from germline, CDR1 is SEHNR and CDR2 is FQNEAQ (reference sequence). The CDR3 totals 14 residues. Trimming shortened V by 4 bases and J by 4 bases, and 13 bases separated the two germline ends. The CDR3 DNA reads TGTGCCAGCAGCTCCCTGGTCGGTTCCACTGAAGCTTTCTTT. Its translation: CASSSLVGSTEAFF.

At least ten counts were recorded for this clonotype. The V gene is TRBV5-3, the J gene TRBJ2-5, with TRBD2 matching over 10 bases. TRBV5-3 belongs to the ORF category, with a function that is uncertain. This CDR3 region has 15 residues. V lost 4 bases, J lost 1 base, and 4 bases stayed unmatched. The CDR3 loop reads CARSPEREGQETQYF. DNA of the CDR3: TGTGCCAGAAGCCCAGAGCGGGAGGGCCAAGAGACCCAGTACTTC.

This clonotype was observed a few times. This CDR3 reads CSASGLAGGLTYNEQFF. The CDR3 nucleotides read TGCAGTGCTAGCGGACTAGCGGGAGGGCTGACCTACAATGAGCAGTTCTTC. V and J are TRBV20-1 and TRBJ2-1; TRBD2 matches at 15 bases. The CDR3 contains 17 residues. J lost 2 bases, V lost 3 bases, and 5 bases had no gene match. The V gene's germline CDR1 is DFQATT and CDR2 SNEGSKA (reference sequence).

This chain's CDR3 is CASSHQSDRGQVGVSYNEQFF. The DNA of the CDR3 is TGTGCCAGCAGCCATCAGTCGGACAGGGGGCAGGTCGGTGTGTCCTACAATGAGCAGTTCTTC. V and J are TRBV3-1 and TRBJ2-1; 11 bases are shared with TRBD1. The CDR3 length is 21 residues. In germline, CDR1 is LGHDT, CDR2 YNNKEL (reference sequence). Trimming cost V 3 bases and J 1 base; bases outside gene matches: 17.

The table lists this clonotype with a few counts. The V call is TRBV28, the J call TRBJ1-5, with D unresolved. Trimming removed 6 bases at V and 5 bases at J, with 5 bases between. The germline CDR1 and CDR2 sequences are MDHEN and SYDVKM. This CDR3 spans 11 amino acids. Written as DNA, the CDR3 is TGTGCCAGCAGCTCACATCAGCCCCAGCATTTT. As protein: CASSSHQPQHF.

This clonotype was counted between two and nine times. The rearrangement links TRBV10-3 to TRBJ2-1, with 10 bases fitting TRBD2. V lost 6 bases and J lost 4; bases outside the gene matches: 9. Germline lookup yields CDR1 ENHRY and CDR2 SYGVKD. This CDR3 has 16 amino acids. CDR3 protein: CAIRYSGRKEYNEQFF. In DNA form, the CDR3 reads TGTGCCATCAGGTATAGCGGGAGGAAAGAGTACAATGAGCAGTTCTTC.

The chain links TRBV7-2 to TRBJ1-5, with a possible D match to TRBD1 (5 bases). Germline CDR1 is SGHTA and CDR2 is FQGNSA. V shed 5 bases and J shed 9 bases, with 17 bases lying between them. The CDR3 is made up of 14 amino acids. In DNA form, the CDR3 reads TGTGCCAGCAGCCCAGGGTTCGGTTATTGGCCCCAGCATTTT. Protein product: CASSPGFGYWPQHF.

This clonotype was seen a handful of times. V is TRBV20-1 and J is TRBJ2-7; TRBD1 aligns across 7 bases. The CDR3 covers 12 residues. The ends lost 2 bases at V and 5 bases at J; junction bases unmatched: 3. Per the germline V gene, CDR1 is DFQATT and CDR2 is SNEGSKA (reference sequence). The CDR3 coding sequence is TGCAGTGCTAGAACCGACAGGGACGAGCAGTACTTC. This sequence encodes CSARTDRDEQYF.

This clonotype was detected ten times or more. The chain joins TRBV20-1 to TRBJ1-1, with D perhaps matching TRBD1 (5 bases). Deletions cut 0 bases from V and 8 bases from J, with 13 bases between. The CDR3 is 13 residues long. Germline V gene sequence: CDR1 DFQATT, CDR2 SNEGSKA (reference sequence). Here the CDR3 reads CSARDWGPREAFF. The CDR3 nucleotides read TGCAGTGCTAGAGATTGGGGACCACGCGAAGCTTTCTTT.

This clonotype was counted only a few times. The V gene is TRBV5-1, the J gene TRBJ1-2, with no clear D. Germline CDR1 is SGHRS and CDR2 is YFSETQ. V dropped 6 bases and J dropped 4 bases, with 22 bases sitting between them. This CDR3 has 16 amino acids. In DNA, the CDR3 is TGCGCCAGCACCCGAGACACGGCGGGGAGCCGCTATGGCTACACCTTC. Its protein is CASTRDTAGSRYGYTF.

This chain joins TRBV7-2 and TRBJ2-7, with TRBD2 matching 7 bases. CDR1 SGHTA and CDR2 FQGNSA come from the germline V gene. This CDR3 region has 14 residues. V was pared by 0 bases and J by 5 bases, with 4 bases of the junction left unmatched. The CDR3 DNA reads as TGTGCCAGCAGCTTAGCGGGAGGGCCGCACGAGCAGTACTTC. Residues: CASSLAGGPHEQYF.

This clonotype was seen more than once but under ten times. The chain links TRBV6-2 or TRBV6-3 to TRBJ2-7; 9 positions agree with TRBD1. V gave up 0 bases and J gave up 11 bases; unmatched junction bases: 2. Germline CDR1 MNHEY, CDR2 SVGEGT. There are 12 residues in the CDR3. The CDR3 sequence is CASSYSTGGKYF. The CDR3 DNA reads TGTGCCAGCAGTTACTCGACAGGGGGGAAGTACTTC.

The chain joins TRBV27 to TRBJ2-7, with D possibly being TRBD2 (7 bases). The CDR3 consists of 15 residues. Germline loops: CDR1 MNHEY, CDR2 SMNVEV (reference sequence). Trimming left V 3 bases short and J 1 base short, with 13 bases between. CDR3 in amino acids: CASSFVGGASYEQYF. CDR3 nucleotide sequence: TGTGCCAGCAGTTTTGTGGGGGGGGCTTCCTACGAGCAGTACTTC.

This clonotype was counted a few times. This chain links TRBV7-9 with TRBJ2-5; a weak D match, TRBD1 (5 bases). Germline lookup yields CDR1 SEHNR and CDR2 FQNEAQ (reference sequence). The V end was cut by 7 bases, the J end by 4 bases, with 13 bases between. The CDR3 is 13 amino acids. DNA of the CDR3: TGTGCCAGCATATCAGGGCCCGGAGAGACCCAGTACTTC. It yields the protein CASISGPGETQYF.

The chain combines TRBV3-1 with TRBJ2-5, with D possibly TRBD2 on 6 matching bases. CDR3 length equals 11 residues. Germline values: CDR1 LGHDT, CDR2 YNNKEL (reference sequence). The CDR3 region has the DNA TGTGGATCTAGCGTTAAAGAGACCCAGTACTTC. Translation gives CGSSVKETQYF.

This clonotype was seen only a few times. CDR3 in amino acids: CASSRTSGYTNTGELFF. CDR3 nucleotide sequence: TGTGCCAGCAGCCGGACTAGCGGGTACACGAACACCGGGGAGCTGTTTTTT. The rearrangement uses TRBV13 and TRBJ2-2; 11 bases agree with TRBD2. The CDR3 has 17 residues. From germline, CDR1 is PRHDT and CDR2 FYEKMQ (reference sequence). J gave up 0 bases and V 5 bases, and 5 bases lay outside the gene matches. Using reference TRBV13 and TRBJ2-2 for the parts outside the CDR3, the full variable domain is AAGVIQSPRHLIKEKRETATLKCYPIPRHDTVYWYQQGPGQDPQFLISFYEKMQSDKGSIPDRFSAQQFSDYHSELNMSSLELGDSALYFCASSRTSGYTNTGELFFGEGSRLTVL.

The chain employs TRBV7-9 and TRBJ1-1, with D possibly matching TRBD1 (5 bases). In germline, CDR1 is SEHNR, CDR2 FQNEAQ (reference sequence). The CDR3 is made up of 13 amino acids. Between the trimmed V and J ends, which lost 6 bases and 4 bases, there was a span of 12 bases. CDR3 sequence: CASRSQGGTEAFF. CDR3 coding DNA: TGTGCCAGCAGAAGCCAGGGAGGCACTGAAGCTTTCTTT.

This clonotype has only a few counts. V usage is TRBV29-1 and J usage is TRBJ2-7, with D possibly TRBD2 on 6 matching bases. The V gene's germline CDR1 is SQVTM and CDR2 ANQGSEA. The V and J ends lost 3 bases and 2 bases respectively, with 14 bases between them. The length of the CDR3 is 14 residues. The CDR3 nucleotides are TGCAGCGTTGAGTCCGGGACTCGGCCCTACGAGCAGTACTTC. Amino acid sequence: CSVESGTRPYEQYF.

This clonotype was picked up many times. The rearrangement links TRBV20-1 to TRBJ2-7; D might be TRBD1 (6 bases). Germline CDR1 and CDR2: DFQATT and SNEGSKA (reference sequence). V lost 5 bases and J 3 bases, leaving 17 bases between the germline ends. This CDR3 is 14 amino acids long. The CDR3: CSASTGTRSYEQYF. In DNA form, the CDR3 reads TGCAGTGCTTCTACCGGGACAAGAAGCTACGAGCAGTACTTC.

This clonotype was recorded at least ten times. The chain recombines TRBV29-1 with TRBJ2-6, with D unresolved. From germline, CDR1 is SQVTM and CDR2 ANQGSEA. V lost 4 bases to trimming and J lost 4 bases, with 5 bases between them. The CDR3 extends over 12 amino acids. CDR3: CSVGSGANVLTF. The CDR3 DNA reads TGCAGCGTTGGAAGCGGGGCCAACGTCCTGACTTTC.

The J gene is TRBJ2-2, the V gene TRBV9; D is unresolved. The CDR3 runs to 14 residues. V shed 0 bases and J shed 6 bases, with 9 bases lying between them. The V gene's germline CDR1 is SGDLS and CDR2 YYNGEE. CDR3 nucleotides: TGTGCCAGCAGCGTAGTGCCGGCGGCCGGGGAGCTGTTTTTT. Amino acid sequence: CASSVVPAAGELFF.

A few counts support this clonotype. The chain has TRBV6-2 or TRBV6-3 and TRBJ2-7; D possibly corresponds to TRBD1 (5 bases). The CDR3 covers 16 residues. V shed 3 bases and J shed 0 bases, with 15 bases lying between them. Germline lookup yields CDR1 MNHEY and CDR2 SVGEGT. This chain's CDR3 is CASSYSGADASYEQYF. The CDR3 DNA reads TGTGCCAGCAGTTATTCTGGGGCGGATGCCTCCTACGAGCAGTACTTC.

At least ten counts were recorded for this clonotype. V and J are TRBV28 and TRBJ2-1; TRBD2 agrees at 7 bases. This CDR3 is 15 amino acids long. V lost 5 bases to trimming and J lost 8 bases; unmatched junction nucleotides: 12. CDR1 and CDR2 from the germline V gene are MDHEN and SYDVKM. CDR3 residues: CASSLPGLSVHEQFF. In nucleotides, the CDR3 is TGTGCCAGCAGTCTTCCGGGACTAAGTGTACATGAGCAGTTCTTC.

The J gene is TRBJ2-1, the V gene TRBV24-1, with TRBD2 matching 12 bases. Germline values: CDR1 KGHDR, CDR2 SFDVKD. This CDR3 is built from 16 residues. V lost 3 bases to trimming and J lost 9 bases; unmatched junction nucleotides: 8. The CDR3 DNA is TGTGCCACCAGTGATCACACTAGCGGGAGGCACGGTGAGCAGTTCTTC. Its protein is CATSDHTSGRHGEQFF.

This clonotype was detected many times. The chain links TRBV7-2 to TRBJ2-7; TRBD2 agrees at 8 bases. This CDR3 region has 12 residues. Germline V gene lookup returns CDR1 SGHTA and CDR2 FQGNSA. Germline trimming cut 5 bases from V and 13 bases from J; bases unmatched to any gene: 10. CDR3 DNA sequence: TGTGCCAGCAGCGAGGTAGCGGGACTGTCATACTTC. Protein: CASSEVAGLSYF.

Many counts were recorded for this clonotype. The chain couples TRBV6-2 or TRBV6-3 to TRBJ2-6, with 8 positions matching TRBD1. CDR1 MNHEY and CDR2 SVGEGT come from the germline V gene. The CDR3 totals 18 residues. The ends lost 7 bases at V and 2 bases at J; junction bases unmatched: 13. The CDR3 spells CASTKQGETLTGANVLTF. The CDR3 nucleotides read TGTGCCAGCACCAAACAGGGGGAGACATTAACTGGGGCCAACGTCCTGACTTTC.